Below, 14 T cell receptor beta chains from the same sample are listed, as sequenced in a study of T-cell memory formation after mild COVID-19. Each CDR3 protein gets one entry after TCRdb re-called the 5' RACE reads with MiXCR. The sample records 300,000 to 350,000 distinct CDR3 sequences, 10% to 15% being singletons. Sample: PBMCs or a T cell subset sorted from them (not recorded which). The receptor set was obtained from a man aged 18 to 29 who had mild COVID-19 (a few samples of this study predate the infection). Cell type and time point are not known.

This clonotype was seen more than once but under ten times. The chain uses TRBV11-2 and TRBJ2-1; D may correspond to TRBD1 or TRBD2 (5 bases each). There are 17 residues in the CDR3. V was pared by 1 base and J by 5 bases, with 18 bases between. Germline loops: CDR1 SGHAT, CDR2 FQNNGV. The CDR3 DNA follows: TGTGCCAGCAGCTTAGCTCCGGGGCGCTTGGTCCACAATGAGCAGTTCTTC. It yields the protein CASSLAPGRLVHNEQFF.

For the CDR3, the DNA is TGTGCCAGCAGCAAACCCTCCGACAGTCATAATAGCAATCAGCCCCAGCATTTT. It yields the protein CASSKPSDSHNSNQPQHF. The chain has TRBV21-1 and TRBJ1-5. TRBV21-1 is deemed a pseudogene. This CDR3 contains 18 residues.

The chain recombines TRBV18 with TRBJ1-2, with 8 nucleotides matching TRBD1. CDR3 length equals 14 residues. V shed 3 bases and J 6 bases; nucleotides not matched to a gene: 6. In germline, CDR1 is KGHSH, CDR2 LQKENI. The CDR3 coding sequence is TGTGCCAGCTCACCGTTTTCGGACAGGGATGGCTACACCTTC. Translation: CASSPFSDRDGYTF.

This clonotype was counted at least ten times. The gene calls are TRBV6-6 and TRBJ2-5, with D perhaps matching TRBD1 (5 bases). The CDR3 runs 14 residues. Germline V lookup: CDR1 MNHNY, CDR2 SVGAGI (reference sequence). Trimming took off 6 bases at V and 2 bases at J, with 13 bases between the two ends. Here the CDR3 reads CASSRRQSQETQYF. The CDR3, as DNA: TGTGCCAGCAGCAGAAGACAGTCACAAGAGACCCAGTACTTC.

This clonotype was detected only a few times. This sequence joins TRBV24-1 and TRBJ2-3, with TRBD1 as a possible D gene (6 bases). The germline gives CDR1 KGHDR, CDR2 SFDVKD. Deletions cut 4 bases from V and 4 bases from J, with 17 bases between. The CDR3 is 16 residues long. CDR3 sequence (DNA): TGTGCCACCAGTGACTCCCGGCAGGGGCTACCAGATACGCAGTATTTT. This codes for CATSDSRQGLPDTQYF.

This chain links TRBV10-3 with TRBJ2-7; 9 nucleotides align to TRBD2. The V gene end was trimmed by 4 bases and the J gene end by 0 bases; junction bases not matched to a gene: 7. This CDR3 has 16 residues. Germline V gene lookup returns CDR1 ENHRY and CDR2 SYGVKD. The CDR3 region has the DNA TGTGCCATCAGTGCAGGTCGAGCGGGGGGCTCCTACGAGCAGTACGTC. It translates to CAISAGRAGGSYEQYV.

The chain carries TRBV7-6 and TRBJ2-1, with D perhaps TRBD1 or TRBD2 (6 bases each). V was pared by 5 bases and J by 9 bases, with 20 bases between. CDR3 length: 15 residues. Germline CDR1 reads SGHVS; CDR2 reads FNYEAQ. In DNA form, the CDR3 reads TGTGCCAGCAGCCAAGAAGGGGGGCCCGGCGGTGAGCAGTTCTTC. This translates into CASSQEGGPGGEQFF.

The chain combines TRBV18 with TRBJ2-5; 8 bases match TRBD1. CDR3 length equals 12 residues. Germline loops: CDR1 KGHSH, CDR2 LQKENI. Losses at the gene ends were 5 bases for V and 9 bases for J; bases not matched to a gene: 5. DNA of the CDR3: TGTGCCAGCTCAGAGGACAGGGTGGCCCAGTACTTC. This gives the protein CASSEDRVAQYF.

J is TRBJ2-7 and V is TRBV6-2 or TRBV6-3; 7 bases align to TRBD1. The length of the CDR3 is 14 residues. Germline CDR1 and CDR2: MNHEY and SVGEGT. With 5 bases clipped from V and 2 bases from J, the junction kept 6 bases outside the gene matches. CDR3 DNA: TGTGCCAGCAGTCCGACAGGGACCCCCTACGAGCAGTACGTC. Amino acid sequence: CASSPTGTPYEQYV.

The V and J genes are TRBV7-2 and TRBJ2-5, with 9 bases lining up with TRBD2. The CDR3 loop spans 16 amino acids. Germline CDR1 reads SGHTA; CDR2 reads FQGNSA. Unmatched junction bases numbered 7, after V lost 2 bases and J lost 3 bases. The CDR3 here is CASSLLGSGGKETQYF. The CDR3 region has the DNA TGTGCCAGCAGCTTATTGGGTAGCGGGGGAAAAGAGACCCAGTACTTC.

This clonotype has a handful of counts. V is TRBV10-3 and J is TRBJ1-3; 7 nucleotides align to TRBD1. CDR1 and CDR2 (germline): ENHRY, SYGVKD. This CDR3 region has 15 residues. J gave up 8 bases and V 0 bases, and 7 bases lay outside the gene matches. In DNA form, the CDR3 reads TGTGCCATCAGTGAGTCACGACAGGGCTGGGACACCATATATTTT. This translates into CAISESRQGWDTIYF.

This clonotype was recorded many times. The rearrangement links TRBV20-1 to TRBJ2-5; unclear D gene. Germline V CDR1 and CDR2: DFQATT, SNEGSKA (reference sequence). Trimming removed 1 base at V and 5 bases at J, with 17 bases between. The CDR3 sequence is 15 residues long. In nucleotides, the CDR3 is TGCAGTGCTAGAGCTGTGGTTGAACAGTTGGAGACCCAGTACTTC. It specifies CSARAVVEQLETQYF.

The chain recombines TRBV9 with TRBJ2-5; D is ambiguous. Germline-derived CDR1 and CDR2 are SGDLS and YYNGEE. Deletions cut 1 base from V and 1 base from J, with 8 bases between. The CDR3 is 14 residues long. The DNA for the CDR3 is TGTGCCAGCAGCGTATCCGGGCTCCAAGAGACCCAGTACTTC. Protein: CASSVSGLQETQYF.

This chain links TRBV11-2 with TRBJ2-3, with D uncertain. CDR3 size: 14 residues. Germline V CDR1 and CDR2: SGHAT, FQNNGV. V was clipped by 5 bases and J by 0 bases, with 9 bases between them. The CDR3 here is CASSKRRSTDTQYF. DNA for the CDR3: TGTGCCAGCAGCAAGAGGCGAAGCACAGATACGCAGTATTTT.